This paragraph covers one TCR beta chain sequence. The sample is drawn from a study of T cell responses to AZD1222 COVID-19 vaccine. V lost 3 bases to trimming and J lost 3 bases, with 14 bases between them. The CDR3 is 15 amino acids. Germline V gene sequence: CDR1 LNHDA, CDR2 SQIVND (reference sequence). Here immunoSEQ multiplex PCR was the method, and the copy in TCRdb shows in-frame clones only, minus some. Of 120,000 to 150,000 clones in the sample, around 94% were seen once. The V gene is TRBV19, the J gene TRBJ1-1, with D tentatively TRBD1 (5 bases). This TCR was sampled from an adult who received the AZD1222 COVID-19 vaccine. Here the sequenced sample was peripheral blood, taken 28 days after the second AZD1222 dose. As DNA, the CDR3 is TGTGCCAGTAGTATCGGGACCCCCAAGGACACTGAAGCTTTCTTT. This codes for CASSIGTPKDTEAFF.